This TCR beta chain was obtained from a study of yellow fever vaccine responses in identical twins. Overall study results and limits: Reportedly, twins' vaccine T cell responses looked partly convergent and partly personalized.

MiXCR, applied by TCRdb to the RT-PCR reads, yields one record per CDR3 protein. The sample lists more than 15,000 distinct CDR3 sequences, around 70% occurring once. To note about this clonotype: Its antigen is unidentified.

Trimming shortened V by 3 bases and J by 6 bases, and 3 bases separated the two germline ends. The length of the CDR3 is 11 residues. This TCR derives from a woman aged 18 to 35 who received the yellow fever vaccine. The genes are TRBV12-3 or TRBV12-4 and TRBJ1-5, with D unresolved. Specimen: T cells from blood (PBMCs), unsorted or a sorted subset (not recorded which), collected before or after yellow fever vaccination (not recorded which). CDR3 in amino acids: CASSFGQPQHF. DNA for the CDR3: TGTGCCAGCAGTTTTGGTCAGCCCCAGCATTTT.